These 11 T cell receptor beta chains were sequenced from one sample in a study of blood T cell repertoires in COVID-19. Only in-frame clones appear in the TCRdb table, and some are missing; sequencing was by immunoSEQ multiplex PCR. The sample consists of roughly 73,000 clones, around 78% of them appearing once. Sequencing was done on a sample of peripheral blood. The receptor source for this set is a human donor in a cohort sampled during active COVID-19.

V and J are TRBV7-9 and TRBJ1-6, with a possible D match to TRBD1 (5 bases). The CDR3 has 16 residues. Germline CDR1 and CDR2: SEHNR and FQNEAQ (reference sequence). Trimming removed 4 bases at V and 10 bases at J, with 20 bases between. Here the CDR3 reads CASSSSGGGSSSPLHF. The CDR3 DNA follows: TGTGCCAGCAGCTCTAGCGGGGGTGGAAGTAGCTCACCCCTCCACTTT.

The rearrangement joins TRBV3-1 (or the pseudogene TRBV3-2) to TRBJ2-7; TRBD1 is a possible D gene (6 bases). The V end lost 3 bases, the J end lost 0 bases, and 9 bases lay between the germline ends. Germline values: CDR1 LGHDT, CDR2 YNNKEL (reference sequence). The CDR3 is 14 residues long. Here the CDR3 DNA reads TGTGCCAGCAGCCAGGACAGCAACTCCTACGAGCAGTACTTC. Amino acids: CASSQDSNSYEQYF.

Only one count was recorded for this clone. This chain uses TRBV28 with TRBJ1-4; D is ambiguous. The CDR3 sequence is 11 residues long. Germline CDR1 MDHEN, CDR2 SYDVKM. The germline V and J ends were trimmed by 10 bases and 1 base, with 4 bases remaining between them. DNA for the CDR3: TGTGCCACCGGAACTAATGAAAAACTGTTTTTT. Translated, it gives CATGTNEKLFF.

The chain joins TRBV7-2 to TRBJ2-7; TRBD1 aligns across 7 bases. Germline assignment: CDR1 SGHTA and CDR2 FQGNSA. Losses at the gene ends were 5 bases for V and 0 bases for J; bases not matched to a gene: 7. This CDR3 region has 15 residues. The CDR3 is CASSPTGQSSYEQYF. Written as DNA, the CDR3 is TGTGCCAGCAGCCCAACGGGACAGAGCTCCTACGAGCAGTACTTC. The entire variable domain, with the rest obtained from reference TRBV7-2 and TRBJ2-7, is as follows: GAGVSQSPSNKVTEKGKDVELRCDPISGHTALYWYRQSLGQGLEFLIYFQGNSAPDKSGLPSDRFSAERTGGSVSTLTIQRTQQEDSAVYLCASSPTGQSSYEQYFGPGTRLTVT.

Concerning this clone itself: Other nucleotide sequences from this sample produce the same CDR3. The gene calls are TRBV2 and TRBJ2-5; a possible D gene is TRBD1 (6 bases). This CDR3 has 14 amino acids. CDR1 is SNHLY and CDR2 is FYNNEI in the germline V gene. V lost 4 bases and J 2 bases, leaving 11 bases between the germline ends. CDR3 nucleotides: TGTGCCAGCAGTGGCAGGGGTACGCAAGAGACCCAGTACTTC. Protein: CASSGRGTQETQYF.

The chain couples TRBV12-5 to TRBJ2-1; 14 bases align to TRBD2. This CDR3 region has 14 residues. CDR1 LGHNT and CDR2 FRNRAP come from the germline V gene. V was clipped by 5 bases and J by 8 bases; unmatched bases: 2. CDR3 nucleotides: TGTGCTAGTGGTCCGGGACTAGCGGGAGATGAGCAGTTCTTC. Translated, it gives CASGPGLAGDEQFF.

This clone has just a few counts. V gene TRBV3-1 (or the pseudogene TRBV3-2) combines with J gene TRBJ2-2, with D hard to call. The CDR3 has 15 residues. V dropped 2 bases and J dropped 5 bases, with 12 bases sitting between them. Per the germline V gene, CDR1 is LGHDT and CDR2 is YNNKEL (reference sequence). For the CDR3, the DNA is TGTGCCAGCAGCCAAACCCAATACAAAACCGGGGAGCTGTTTTTT. It yields the protein CASSQTQYKTGELFF.

This chain connects TRBV7-2 to TRBJ2-7, with D possibly matching TRBD1 (6 bases). The V gene's germline CDR1 is SGHTA and CDR2 FQGNSA. The CDR3 sequence is 15 residues long. V was trimmed by 5 bases and J by 3 bases, leaving 17 bases between them. CDR3 bases: TGTGCCAGCAGCCCCCGGGACATCCGTCACTACGAGCAGTACTTC. Its protein is CASSPRDIRHYEQYF. The variable domain in full, completed from reference TRBV7-2 and TRBJ2-7, reads GAGVSQSPSNKVTEKGKDVELRCDPISGHTALYWYRQSLGQGLEFLIYFQGNSAPDKSGLPSDRFSAERTGGSVSTLTIQRTQQEDSAVYLCASSPRDIRHYEQYFGPGTRLTVT.

The chain is built from TRBV4-3 and TRBJ2-7, with TRBD2 as a possible D gene (7 bases). The germline V and J ends were trimmed by 0 bases and 0 bases, with 9 bases remaining between them. This CDR3 spans 15 amino acids. Germline loops: CDR1 LGHNA, CDR2 YSLEER. The CDR3 coding sequence is TGCGCCAGCAGCCAAGATCGGGGGGCCTCCTACGAGCAGTACTTC. Its translation: CASSQDRGASYEQYF.

V gene TRBV4-1 combines with J gene TRBJ2-3, with D perhaps TRBD2 (5 bases). The CDR3 contains 16 residues. Trimming left V 1 base short and J 0 bases short, with 11 bases between. CDR1 and CDR2 from the germline V gene are MGHRA and YSYEKL. CDR3 DNA sequence: TGCGCCAGCAGCCAAGGAGGCGGGCCGAGCACAGATACGCAGTATTTT. This gives the protein CASSQGGGPSTDTQYF.

The chain links TRBV19 to TRBJ2-1, with unresolved D. Trimming took 7 bases from V and 0 from J, leaving 13 bases between them. The CDR3 contains 15 residues. The germline V gene has CDR1 LNHDA and CDR2 SQIVND (reference sequence). CDR3 residues: CASTAQASSYNEQFF. CDR3 nucleotide sequence: TGTGCCAGTACTGCGCAGGCGAGCTCCTACAATGAGCAGTTCTTC.